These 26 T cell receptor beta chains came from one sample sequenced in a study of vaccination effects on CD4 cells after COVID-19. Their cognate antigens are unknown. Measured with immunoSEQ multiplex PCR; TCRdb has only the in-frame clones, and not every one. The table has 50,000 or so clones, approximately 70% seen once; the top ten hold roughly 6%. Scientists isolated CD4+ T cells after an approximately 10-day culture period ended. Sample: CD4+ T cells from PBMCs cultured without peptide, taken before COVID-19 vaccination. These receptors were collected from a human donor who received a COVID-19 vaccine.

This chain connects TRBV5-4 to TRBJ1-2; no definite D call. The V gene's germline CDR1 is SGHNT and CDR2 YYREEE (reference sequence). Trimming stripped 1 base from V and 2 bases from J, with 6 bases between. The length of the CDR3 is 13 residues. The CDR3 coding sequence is TGTGCCAGCAGCTTGAGCTTAAACTATGGCTACACCTTC. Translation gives CASSLSLNYGYTF.

CDR3 amino acids: CASRPDRGNEQFF. CDR3 bases: TGTGCCAGCAGACCCGACAGGGGCAATGAGCAGTTCTTC. The chain carries TRBV2 and TRBJ2-1; 8 bases line up with TRBD1. The germline V gene has CDR1 SNHLY and CDR2 FYNNEI. V gave up 6 bases and J gave up 6 bases; unmatched junction bases: 4. The CDR3 has 13 residues.

The CDR3 sequence is CASSPQVTLESYGYTF. Here the CDR3 DNA reads TGTGCCAGCAGCCCCCAGGTGACGCTTGAGTCCTATGGCTACACCTTC. V gene TRBV4-2 combines with J gene TRBJ1-2; D ambiguous. The CDR3 has 16 residues. The germline V gene has CDR1 LGHNA and CDR2 YNFKEQ. V was trimmed by 4 bases and J by 4 bases, leaving 19 bases between them.

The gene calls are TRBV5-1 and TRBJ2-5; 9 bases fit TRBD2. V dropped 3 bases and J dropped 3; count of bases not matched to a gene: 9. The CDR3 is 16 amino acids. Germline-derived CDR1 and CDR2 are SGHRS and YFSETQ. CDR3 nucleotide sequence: TGCGCCAGCAGCTCCCGCCCAGCGGGAGGTGAAGAGACCCAGTACTTC. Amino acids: CASSSRPAGGEETQYF.

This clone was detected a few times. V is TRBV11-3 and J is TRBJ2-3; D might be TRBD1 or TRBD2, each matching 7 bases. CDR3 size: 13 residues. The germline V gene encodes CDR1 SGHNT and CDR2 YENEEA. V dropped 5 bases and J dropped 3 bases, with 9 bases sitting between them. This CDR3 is CASSQGGTDTQYF. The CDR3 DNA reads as TGTGCCAGCAGCCAGGGGGGGACAGATACGCAGTATTTT.

The CDR3 loop is CASSPSNRDEQYF. The CDR3 DNA is TGTGCCAGCTCACCCAGCAATCGGGACGAGCAGTACTTC. The rearrangement uses TRBV18 and TRBJ2-7; no clear D gene. V lost 3 bases and J lost 5, with 11 bases in between. This CDR3 has 13 residues. Per the germline V gene, CDR1 is KGHSH and CDR2 is LQKENI.

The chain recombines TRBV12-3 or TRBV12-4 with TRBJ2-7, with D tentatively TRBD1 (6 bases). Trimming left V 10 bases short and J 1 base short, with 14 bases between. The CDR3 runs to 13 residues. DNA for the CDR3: TGTGCCACCGACACAGGGAAGTCCTACGAGCAGTACTTC. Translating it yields CATDTGKSYEQYF.

CDR3 bases: TGTGCCAGCAGTGATCAACCCAACACTGAAGCTTTCTTT. As protein: CASSDQPNTEAFF. The J gene is TRBJ1-1, the V gene TRBV6-1; D not certain. The CDR3 consists of 13 residues. Germline V gene data show CDR1 as MNHNS and CDR2 as SASEGT. V lost 3 bases and J 2 bases, leaving 7 bases between the germline ends.

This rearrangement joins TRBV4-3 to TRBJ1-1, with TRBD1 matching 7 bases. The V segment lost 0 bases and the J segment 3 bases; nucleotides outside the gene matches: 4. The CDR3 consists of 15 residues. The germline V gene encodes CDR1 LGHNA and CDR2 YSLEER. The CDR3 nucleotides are TGCGCCAGCAGCCAAGAGAGGGGGCACCACACTGAAGCTTTCTTT. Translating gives CASSQERGHHTEAFF.

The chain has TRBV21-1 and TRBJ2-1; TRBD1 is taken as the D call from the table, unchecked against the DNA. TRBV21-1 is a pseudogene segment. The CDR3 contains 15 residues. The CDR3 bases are TGTGCCAGCAGCATGCAGGGGACGTCCTACAATGAGCAGTTCTTC. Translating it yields CASSMQGTSYNEQFF.

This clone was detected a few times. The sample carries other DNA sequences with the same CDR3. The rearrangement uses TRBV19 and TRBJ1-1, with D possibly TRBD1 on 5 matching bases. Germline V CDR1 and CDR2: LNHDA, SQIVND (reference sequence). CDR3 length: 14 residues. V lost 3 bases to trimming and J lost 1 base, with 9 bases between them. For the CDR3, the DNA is TGTGCCAGTAGTATTCAGGGACCGAACACTGAAGCTTTCTTT. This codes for CASSIQGPNTEAFF.

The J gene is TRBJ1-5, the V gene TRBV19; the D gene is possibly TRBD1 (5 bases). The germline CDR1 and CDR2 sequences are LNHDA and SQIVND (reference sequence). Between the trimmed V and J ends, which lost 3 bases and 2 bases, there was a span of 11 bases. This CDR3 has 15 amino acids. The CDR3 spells CASSIEGHGNQPQHF. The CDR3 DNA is TGTGCCAGTAGTATCGAGGGGCACGGCAATCAGCCCCAGCATTTT.

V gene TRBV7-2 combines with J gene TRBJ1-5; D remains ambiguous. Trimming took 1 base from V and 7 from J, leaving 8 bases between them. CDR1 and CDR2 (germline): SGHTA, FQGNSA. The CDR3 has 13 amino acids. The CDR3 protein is CASSLGPAQPQHF. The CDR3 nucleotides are TGTGCCAGCAGCTTAGGACCGGCCCAGCCCCAGCATTTT.

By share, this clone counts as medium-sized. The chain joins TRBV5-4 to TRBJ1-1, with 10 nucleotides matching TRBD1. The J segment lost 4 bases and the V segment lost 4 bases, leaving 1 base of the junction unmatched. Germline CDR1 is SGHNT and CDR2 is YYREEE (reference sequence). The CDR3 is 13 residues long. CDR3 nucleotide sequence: TGTGCCAGCAGCCGGACAGGGGGCACTGAAGCTTTCTTT. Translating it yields CASSRTGGTEAFF.

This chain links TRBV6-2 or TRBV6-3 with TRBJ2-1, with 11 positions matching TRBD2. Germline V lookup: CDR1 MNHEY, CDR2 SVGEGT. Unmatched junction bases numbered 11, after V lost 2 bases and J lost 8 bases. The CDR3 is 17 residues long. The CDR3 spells CASSYPIAGGPFYEQFF. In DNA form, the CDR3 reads TGTGCCAGCAGTTACCCAATAGCGGGGGGGCCTTTCTATGAGCAGTTCTTC.

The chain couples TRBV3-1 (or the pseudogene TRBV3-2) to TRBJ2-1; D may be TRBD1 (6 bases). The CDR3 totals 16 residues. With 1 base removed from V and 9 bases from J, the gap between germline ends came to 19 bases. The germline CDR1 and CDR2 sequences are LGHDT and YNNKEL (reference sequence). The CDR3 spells CASSQGTARARSEQFF. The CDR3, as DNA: TGTGCCAGCAGCCAAGGGACAGCCAGGGCCCGTAGTGAGCAGTTCTTC.

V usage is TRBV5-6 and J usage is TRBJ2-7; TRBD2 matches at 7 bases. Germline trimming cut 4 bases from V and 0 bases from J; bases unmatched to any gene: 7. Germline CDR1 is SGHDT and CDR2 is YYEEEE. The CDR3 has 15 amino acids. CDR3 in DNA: TGTGCCAGCAGCCAGCGACTAGCCGGCTCCTACGAGCAGTACTTC. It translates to CASSQRLAGSYEQYF.

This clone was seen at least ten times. CDR3 in amino acids: CASSSDGLYGYTF. CDR3 nucleotide sequence: TGTGCCAGCAGCTCCGACGGACTCTATGGCTACACCTTC. This chain uses TRBV7-2 with TRBJ1-2, with D hard to call. Germline CDR1 is SGHTA and CDR2 is FQGNSA. This CDR3 has 13 residues. V gave up 4 bases and J gave up 4 bases, with 10 bases separating them.

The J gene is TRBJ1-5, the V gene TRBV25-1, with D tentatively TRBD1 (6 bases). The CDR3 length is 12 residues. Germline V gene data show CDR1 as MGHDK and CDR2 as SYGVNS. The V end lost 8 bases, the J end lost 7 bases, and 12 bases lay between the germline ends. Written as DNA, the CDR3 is TGTGCCAGCCAACAGGGACGCCAGCCCCAGCATTTT. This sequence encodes CASQQGRQPQHF.

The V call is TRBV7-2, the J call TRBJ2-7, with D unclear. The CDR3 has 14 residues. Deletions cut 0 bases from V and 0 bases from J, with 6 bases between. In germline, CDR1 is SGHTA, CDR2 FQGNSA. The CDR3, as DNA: TGTGCCAGCAGCTTAGCCGTACCCTCCTACGAGCAGTACTTC. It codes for CASSLAVPSYEQYF.

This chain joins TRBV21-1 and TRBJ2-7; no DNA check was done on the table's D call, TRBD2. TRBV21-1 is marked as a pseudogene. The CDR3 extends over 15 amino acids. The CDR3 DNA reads TGTGCCAGCAGCTCCCAGGGCCAGCGGGAGTACGAGCAGTACTTC. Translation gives CASSSQGQREYEQYF.

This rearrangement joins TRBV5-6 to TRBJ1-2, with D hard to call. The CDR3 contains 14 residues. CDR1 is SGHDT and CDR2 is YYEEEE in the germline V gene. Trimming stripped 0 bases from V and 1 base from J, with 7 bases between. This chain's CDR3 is CASSLGSLNYGYTF. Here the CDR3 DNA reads TGTGCCAGCAGCTTGGGCTCTCTTAACTATGGCTACACCTTC.

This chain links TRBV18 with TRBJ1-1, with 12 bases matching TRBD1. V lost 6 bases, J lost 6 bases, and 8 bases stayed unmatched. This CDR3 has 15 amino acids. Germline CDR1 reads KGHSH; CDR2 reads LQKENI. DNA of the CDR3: TGTGCCAGCTCGAAAGGGACAGGGGGCGGCTCTGAAGCTTTCTTT. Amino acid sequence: CASSKGTGGGSEAFF.

CDR3 loop: CASSQDNSGELFF. The CDR3 DNA reads as TGTGCCAGCAGCCAAGATAACTCTGGGGAGCTGTTTTTT. The V and J genes are TRBV4-2 and TRBJ2-2; D not certain. Germline CDR1 and CDR2: LGHNA and YNFKEQ. Trimming left V 0 bases short and J 8 bases short, with 7 bases between. The CDR3 extends over 13 amino acids.

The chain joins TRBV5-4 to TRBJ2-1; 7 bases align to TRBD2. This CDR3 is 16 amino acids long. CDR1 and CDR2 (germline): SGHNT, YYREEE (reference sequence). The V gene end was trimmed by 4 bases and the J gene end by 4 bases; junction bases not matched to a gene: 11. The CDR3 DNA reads TGTGCCAGCAGCCCGGCGGGAGTGGGGGTTTACAATGAGCAGTTCTTC. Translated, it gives CASSPAGVGVYNEQFF.

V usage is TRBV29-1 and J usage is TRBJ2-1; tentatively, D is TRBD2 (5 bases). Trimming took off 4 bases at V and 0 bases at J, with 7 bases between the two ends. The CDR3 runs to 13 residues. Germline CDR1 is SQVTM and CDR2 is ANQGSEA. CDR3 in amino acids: CSVAGSSYNEQFF. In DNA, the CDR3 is TGCAGCGTTGCTGGGAGCTCCTACAATGAGCAGTTCTTC.